These T cell receptor beta chains were read from a single sample in a study of T-cell memory formation after mild COVID-19. MiXCR was run by TCRdb on the 5' RACE reads, yielding one entry per CDR3 protein. Among approximately 430,000 distinct CDR3 sequences listed, less than 25% were seen once. Material: PBMCs or a T cell subset sorted from them (not recorded which). The receptors here all came from an adult woman who had mild COVID-19 (a few samples of this study predate the infection). Cell type and time point are not known. The conserved cysteine and the conserved F or W are not part of the CDR3 here.

j_call	v_call	cdr3_aa
TRBJ2-1	TRBV12-3/TRBV12-4	ASSRDKSGNEQF
TRBJ1-5	TRBV20-1	SARRTGGLQPQH
TRBJ1-2	TRBV29-1	SVRPRQGTYGYT
TRBJ2-7	TRBV27	ASSSGLGYEQY
TRBJ2-1	TRBV20-1	SAPIQGGYNEQF
TRBJ2-7	TRBV5-1	ASSFGTRNYEQY
TRBJ2-2	TRBV4-3	ASSQLDGPNTGELF
TRBJ2-1	TRBV3-1	ASSQERILLAGVKEQF
TRBJ2-2	TRBV7-3	ASNPLLVGLATTGELF
TRBJ2-1	TRBV23-1	ASSQEGPRCNEQF
TRBJ2-2	TRBV7-9	ASSLEGRGELF
TRBJ2-5	TRBV20-1	SAREGGETQY
TRBJ2-3	TRBV20-1	SASSSGGAQDTQY
TRBJ2-3	TRBV20-1	SASVGDTQY
TRBJ2-3	TRBV24-1	AASPGQGPTDTQY
TRBJ2-3	TRBV27	ASTLRRVGVADTQY
TRBJ1-2	TRBV5-1	ASSLSAAANYGYT
TRBJ2-5	TRBV12-3/TRBV12-4	ASSLQQKETQY
TRBJ2-3	TRBV10-3	AISESGGRTDTQY
TRBJ2-5	TRBV6-5	ASIPQGPSNETQY
TRBJ2-7	TRBV20-1	SARDVIAGEQY
TRBJ2-7	TRBV2	ASSLLHEQY
TRBJ2-1	TRBV30	AWKGYNEQF
TRBJ2-3	TRBV6-2/TRBV6-3	ASSFADTGDTQY
TRBJ2-2	TRBV27	ASSLQEGSAGGELF
TRBJ2-3	TRBV20-1	SAWSRSTDTQY
TRBJ1-5	TRBV6-6	ASTPTGISNQPQH
TRBJ1-1	TRBV5-1	ASTPGGGSTEAF
TRBJ1-1	TRBV4-3	ASSQDRQGALGTEAF
TRBJ1-1	TRBV6-5	ASSDRVTTLAF
TRBJ2-1	TRBV5-1	ASSQSGLGINEQF
TRBJ1-6	TRBV6-5	ASSYSIGSSYNSPLH
TRBJ2-2	TRBV12-3/TRBV12-4	ASSLAGSVTGELF
TRBJ1-5	TRBV19	ASSFQGGNQPQH
TRBJ2-3	TRBV7-2	ASSLGASGTSGTDTQY
TRBJ1-5	TRBV27	ASSLFAPSNQPQH
TRBJ2-1	TRBV3-1	ASSQATSGGTNEQF
TRBJ2-2	TRBV24-1	ATSDLGQDYTGELF
TRBJ2-1	TRBV6-2/TRBV6-3	ASSGDPLGAFYNEQF
TRBJ1-1	TRBV4-1	ASSGAEYLIEAF
TRBJ2-2	TRBV12-3/TRBV12-4	ASSTGTSGTGELF
TRBJ1-1	TRBV12-3/TRBV12-4	ASATGRWAF
TRBJ2-7	TRBV11-2	ASSLLTGSYEQY
TRBJ2-5	TRBV29-1	SAEGLAGGKQETQY
TRBJ2-7	TRBV27	ASSSSDGSYEQY
TRBJ1-1	TRBV5-1	ASSLEAGLTEAF
TRBJ1-2	TRBV29-1	SVVPDGYGYT
TRBJ1-2	TRBV5-5	ASSLRGAYGYT
TRBJ2-3	TRBV20-1	SARDRRAGGRDTQY
TRBJ2-2	TRBV18	ASSDNLDTGELF
TRBJ2-7	TRBV5-1	ASSLKAGASYEQY
TRBJ2-1	TRBV2	ASSEGGRPYNEQF
TRBJ2-1	TRBV21-1	ASSKKETGFHNEQF
TRBJ2-3	TRBV25-1	ASSEGRTRGGLATSTDTQY
TRBJ2-2	TRBV4-3	ASSITGNTGELF